This TCR beta chain is from a study of breast tumors, draining lymph nodes, adjacent tissues. With respect to this clonotype: The antigen remains undetermined.

Study findings and constraints: Tumor repertoires ranked between lymph nodes and nontumor tissue in diversity, with V and J gene preferences. That most tumor T cells come from lymph nodes remained unproven. Luminal-like breast cancer showed significantly greater tumor-nontumor repertoire similarity than basal-like breast cancer did.

TCRdb itself ran the multiplex PCR reads through MiXCR, one entry per CDR3 protein. The sample carries about 110,000 distinct CDR3 sequences, approximately 28% recorded once. Germline CDR1 reads SQVTM; CDR2 reads ANQGSEA. The CDR3 covers 14 residues. The V and J ends lost 7 bases and 7 bases, in that order; junction bases with no gene match: 10. The lymph nodes were axillary draining lymph nodes from breast cancer patients. The sequencing sample was made of axillary lymph node tissue. The source of this sequence is a female donor with breast cancer. Some clones in this sample may be carry-over from other donors' samples. The rearrangement links TRBV29-1 to TRBJ2-1; 10 bases align to TRBD1. Here the CDR3 DNA reads TGCAGCGGTACCGGGACAGGGGATGTGAATGAGCAGTTCTTC. Translating it yields CSGTGTGDVNEQFF.